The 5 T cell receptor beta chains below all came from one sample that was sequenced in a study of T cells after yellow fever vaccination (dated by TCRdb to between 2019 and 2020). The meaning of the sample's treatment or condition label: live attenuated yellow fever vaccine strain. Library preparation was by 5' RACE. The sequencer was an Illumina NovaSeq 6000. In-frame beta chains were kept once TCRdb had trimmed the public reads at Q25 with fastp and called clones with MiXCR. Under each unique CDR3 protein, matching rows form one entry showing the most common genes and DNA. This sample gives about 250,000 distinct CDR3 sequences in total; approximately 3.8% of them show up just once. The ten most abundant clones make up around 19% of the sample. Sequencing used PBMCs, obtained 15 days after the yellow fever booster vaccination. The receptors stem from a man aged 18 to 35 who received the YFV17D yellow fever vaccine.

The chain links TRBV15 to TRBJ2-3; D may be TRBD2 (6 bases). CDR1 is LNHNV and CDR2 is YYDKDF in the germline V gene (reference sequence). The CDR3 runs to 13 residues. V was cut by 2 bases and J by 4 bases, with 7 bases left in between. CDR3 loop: CATSRPGADTQYF. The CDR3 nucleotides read TGTGCCACCAGCAGACCGGGGGCAGATACGCAGTATTTT.

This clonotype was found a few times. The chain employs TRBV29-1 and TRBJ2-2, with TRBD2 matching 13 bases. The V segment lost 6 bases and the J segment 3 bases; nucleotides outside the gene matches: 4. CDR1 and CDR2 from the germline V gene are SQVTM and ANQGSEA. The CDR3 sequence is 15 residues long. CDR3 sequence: CSVLTSGGYTGELFF. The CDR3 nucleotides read TGCAGCGTACTGACTAGCGGGGGGTACACCGGGGAGCTGTTTTTT.

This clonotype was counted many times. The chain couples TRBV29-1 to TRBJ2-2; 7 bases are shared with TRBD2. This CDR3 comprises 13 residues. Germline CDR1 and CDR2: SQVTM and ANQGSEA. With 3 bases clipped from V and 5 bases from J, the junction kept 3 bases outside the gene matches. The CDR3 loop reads CSVDGGETGELFF. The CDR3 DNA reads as TGCAGCGTTGATGGGGGGGAGACCGGGGAGCTGTTTTTT.

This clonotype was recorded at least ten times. CDR3 DNA: TGTGCCAGCAGTAGACAGCACTCTGGAAACACCATATATTTT. It specifies CASSRQHSGNTIYF. The chain couples TRBV6-6 to TRBJ1-3; D possibly corresponds to TRBD1 (5 bases). Trimming took off 5 bases at V and 0 bases at J, with 8 bases between the two ends. The length of the CDR3 is 14 residues. The V gene's germline CDR1 is MNHNY and CDR2 SVGAGI (reference sequence).

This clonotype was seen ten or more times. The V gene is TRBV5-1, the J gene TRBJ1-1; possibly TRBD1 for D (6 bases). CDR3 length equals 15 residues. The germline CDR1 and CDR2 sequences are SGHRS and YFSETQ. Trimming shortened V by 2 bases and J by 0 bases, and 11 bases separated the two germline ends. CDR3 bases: TGCGCCAGCAGCTTAAACAGGGAAATGAACACTGAAGCTTTCTTT. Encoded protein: CASSLNREMNTEAFF. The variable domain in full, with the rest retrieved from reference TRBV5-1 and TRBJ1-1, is KAGVTQTPRYLIKTRGQQVTLSCSPISGHRSVSWYQQTPGQGLQFLFEYFSETQRNKGNFPGRFSGRQFSNSRSEMNVSTLELGDSALYLCASSLNREMNTEAFFGQGTRLTVV.